Presented here are 24 T cell receptor beta chains from one specimen sequenced in a study of technical replicates of blood from a few donors. The method was immunoSEQ multiplex PCR; TCRdb's version includes in-frame clones alone and lacks a portion of them. The sample records about 66,000 clones, over 75% being singletons. The specimen sequenced was PBMCs. The receptors derive from a human donor in good health. Some clones in this sample may be carry-over from other donors' samples.

This chain links TRBV14 with TRBJ1-3, with TRBD1 matching 7 bases. Germline CDR1 SGHDN, CDR2 FVKESK. CDR3 length: 15 residues. Unmatched junction bases numbered 13, after V lost 0 bases and J lost 14 bases. CDR3 coding DNA: TGTGCCAGCAGCCAAGACGGGACAGCCAACAGGGCTTTATATTTT. Translating it yields CASSQDGTANRALYF. The full variable domain, in which reference TRBV14 and TRBJ1-3 provide the parts outside the CDR3, is EAGVTQFPSHSVIEKGQTVTLRCDPISGHDNLYWYRRVMGKEIKFLLHFVKESKQDESGMPNNRFLAERTGGTYSTLKVQPAELEDSGVYFCASSQDGTANRALYFGEGSWLTVV.

The genes are TRBV7-9 and TRBJ2-7; tentative D call: TRBD2 (6 bases). The V end was cut by 5 bases, the J end by 0 bases, with 17 bases between. This CDR3 is built from 16 residues. Per germline, CDR1 SEHNR and CDR2 FQNEAQ (reference sequence). This CDR3 is CASSPGGLPYSYEQYF. CDR3 in DNA: TGTGCCAGCAGCCCTGGGGGACTGCCGTACTCCTACGAGCAGTACTTC.

A few counts support this clone. The chain combines TRBV2 with TRBJ1-5, with D perhaps TRBD1 (6 bases). Germline CDR1 SNHLY, CDR2 FYNNEI. The CDR3 covers 16 residues. The ends were cut back, 1 base at V and 4 bases at J, with 14 bases in the middle. Written as DNA, the CDR3 is TGTGCCAGCAGTGAAGGTTTTGGGCAGGGGAATCAGCCCCAGCATTTT. Translating it yields CASSEGFGQGNQPQHF.

The genes are TRBV13 and TRBJ2-5; D might be TRBD2 (6 bases). V lost 2 bases and J 5 bases, leaving 12 bases between the germline ends. The CDR3 is 14 amino acids. Germline lookup yields CDR1 PRHDT and CDR2 FYEKMQ (reference sequence). As DNA, the CDR3 is TGTGCCAGCAGCTTACATAGCGGTATTGAGACCCAGTACTTC. As protein: CASSLHSGIETQYF.

The genes are TRBV18 and TRBJ1-2; TRBD1 matches at 9 bases. The trim removed 3 bases at V and 8 bases at J, leaving 4 bases unmatched. Looked up from germline, CDR1 is KGHSH and CDR2 is LQKENI. The CDR3 covers 13 residues. As DNA, the CDR3 is TGTGCCAGCTCACCGGGACAGGGACTCGGCTACACCTTC. Translation: CASSPGQGLGYTF.

The chain uses TRBV18 and TRBJ1-2; the D is unclear. Per germline, CDR1 KGHSH and CDR2 LQKENI. The V gene lost 5 bases and the J gene lost 6 bases, with 13 bases spanning the gap. The CDR3 extends over 13 amino acids. CDR3 bases: TGTGCCAGCTCATCGTTAGTTGCGGATGGCTACACCTTC. This codes for CASSSLVADGYTF.

The J gene is TRBJ1-6, the V gene TRBV19; 8 bases map to TRBD1. The germline CDR1 and CDR2 sequences are LNHDA and SQIVND (reference sequence). V was clipped by 6 bases and J by 7 bases; unmatched bases: 5. The CDR3 is 14 amino acids. CDR3: CASSWTGWNSPLHF. For the CDR3, the DNA is TGTGCCAGTAGCTGGACAGGGTGGAATTCACCCCTCCACTTT.

J is TRBJ2-5 and V is TRBV2, with D unclear. This CDR3 contains 11 residues. Germline CDR1 and CDR2: SNHLY and FYNNEI. Trimming pared 6 bases from V and 2 bases from J, leaving 4 bases between. CDR3 in DNA: TGTGCCAGCAGCGTTCAAGAGACCCAGTACTTC. Its translation is CASSVQETQYF.

The J gene is TRBJ2-2, the V gene TRBV18; 8 bases match TRBD1. This CDR3 comprises 17 residues. The V gene end was trimmed by 3 bases and the J gene end by 5 bases; junction bases not matched to a gene: 11. CDR1 KGHSH and CDR2 LQKENI come from the germline V gene. Here the CDR3 reads CASSPPNQGARTGELFF. DNA of the CDR3: TGTGCCAGCTCACCGCCAAATCAGGGGGCGAGGACCGGGGAGCTGTTTTTT.

This chain links TRBV7-9 with TRBJ2-6; 13 bases map to TRBD2. This CDR3 region has 19 residues. V trimming: 3 bases; J trimming: 2 bases; junction bases outside the gene matches: 7. Germline V gene data show CDR1 as SEHNR and CDR2 as FQNEAQ (reference sequence). The CDR3 bases are TGTGCCAGCAGCTTGGGGGGGGGACTAGCGGGAACTGGGGCCAACGTCCTGACTTTC. Translated: CASSLGGGLAGTGANVLTF. The full variable domain, completed using reference TRBV7-9 and TRBJ2-6, is DTGVSQNPRHKITKRGQNVTFRCDPISEHNRLYWYRQTLGQGPEFLTYFQNEAQLEKSRLLSDRFSAERPKGSFSTLEIQRTEQGDSAMYLCASSLGGGLAGTGANVLTFGAGSRLTVL.

In the case of this clone: Sequence at one end of the junction differs from germline and may be a read error. This sequence joins TRBV5-1 and TRBJ1-1, with 9 positions matching TRBD1. Germline CDR1 and CDR2: SGHRS and YFSETQ. CDR3 length equals 15 residues. The CDR3 sequence is CASSLGTGTNTEAFF. The DNA of the CDR3 is TGCGCCAGCAGTTTGGGGACAGGGACGAACACTGAAGCTTTCTTT. The whole variable domain, remainder taken from reference TRBV5-1 and TRBJ1-1, is KAGVTQTPRYLIKTRGQQVTLSCSPISGHRSVSWYQQTPGQGLQFLFEYFSETQRNKGNFPGRFSGRQFSNSRSEMNVSTLELGDSALYLCASSLGTGTNTEAFFGQGTRLTVV.

This chain connects TRBV19 to TRBJ2-2; a possible D gene is TRBD2 (7 bases). The germline V gene has CDR1 LNHDA and CDR2 SQIVND (reference sequence). The CDR3 is 16 residues long. Trimming stripped 5 bases from V and 5 bases from J, with 18 bases between. CDR3 bases: TGTGCCAGTAGTGACGCGCGGGGGCGTTCTACCGGGGAGCTGTTTTTT. This translates into CASSDARGRSTGELFF.

The chain carries TRBV12-2 and TRBJ1-5; TRBD1, the table's D call, was not compared with the DNA. TRBV12-2 is shown as a pseudogene. The CDR3 has 17 residues. The CDR3 sequence is CASRLLGTSGGNQPQHF. CDR3 nucleotide sequence: TGTGCAAGTCGCTTATTAGGGACCTCAGGGGGCAATCAGCCCCAGCATTTT.

This chain links TRBV4-1 with TRBJ1-6; D remains ambiguous. Looked up from germline, CDR1 is MGHRA and CDR2 is YSYEKL. V lost 3 bases to trimming and J lost 10 bases, with 13 bases between them. This CDR3 is 14 amino acids long. The CDR3 region is CASSHHGVGSPLHF. The CDR3 coding sequence is TGCGCCAGCAGCCACCACGGGGTTGGGTCACCCCTCCACTTT.

V is TRBV12-5 and J is TRBJ2-2; D may be TRBD1 (6 bases). CDR1 is LGHNT, CDR2 FRNRAP, per germline. Trimming cost V 7 bases and J 6 bases, with 18 bases left between them. The CDR3 has 15 residues. The CDR3 nucleotides are TGTGCTAGTGACTCTATGGGACATTACCCCGGGGAGCTGTTTTTT. Translated, it gives CASDSMGHYPGELFF. Looking up the rest from reference TRBV12-5 and TRBJ2-2 gives the full variable domain: DARVTQTPRHKVTEMGQEVTMRCQPILGHNTVFWYRQTMMQGLELLAYFRNRAPLDDSGMPKDRFSAEMPDATLATLKIQPSEPRDSAVYFCASDSMGHYPGELFFGEGSRLTVL.

The V and J genes are TRBV27 and TRBJ2-3, with D possibly being TRBD1 (5 bases). Germline CDR1 is MNHEY and CDR2 is SMNVEV (reference sequence). The CDR3 runs to 14 residues. V lost 4 bases and J 1 base, leaving 9 bases between the germline ends. The CDR3 here is CASSSGWGTDTQYF. In DNA, the CDR3 is TGTGCCAGCAGTTCAGGGTGGGGCACAGATACGCAGTATTTT.

V and J are TRBV7-2 and TRBJ2-7; 7 nucleotides match TRBD2. CDR1 and CDR2 from the germline V gene are SGHTA and FQGNSA. There are 14 residues in the CDR3. The ends lost 2 bases at V and 3 bases at J; junction bases unmatched: 4. CDR3 coding DNA: TGTGCCAGCAGCTTAACGCGCGGGGGCTACGAGCAGTACTTC. It is translated as CASSLTRGGYEQYF.

This sequence joins TRBV5-6 and TRBJ2-2; possible D gene TRBD2, 5 bases. In germline, CDR1 is SGHDT, CDR2 YYEEEE. The CDR3 covers 15 residues. Trimming removed 0 bases from V and 4 bases from J, with 10 bases in between. CDR3 amino acids: CASSLVRRGTGELFF. The DNA of the CDR3 is TGTGCCAGCAGCTTGGTTCGACGGGGCACCGGGGAGCTGTTTTTT.

The rearrangement joins TRBV6-1 to TRBJ2-1; possible D gene TRBD1, 6 bases. V was shortened by 1 base and J by 8 bases, with 12 bases between the two germline ends. This CDR3 is 14 amino acids long. Germline loops: CDR1 MNHNS, CDR2 SASEGT. CDR3 nucleotide sequence: TGTGCCAGCAGTGAAGGAGACAGGCGCCATGAGCAGTTCTTC. Its translation is CASSEGDRRHEQFF.

The chain recombines TRBV14 with TRBJ2-1; 7 positions match TRBD2. Germline V CDR1 and CDR2: SGHDN, FVKESK. Trimming took 4 bases from V and 6 from J; bases not matched to a gene: 3. The CDR3 is 13 residues long. CDR3 DNA: TGTGCCAGCAGCCCCTCGGGGGGCAATGAGCAGTTCTTC. Protein sequence: CASSPSGGNEQFF. The full variable domain, in which reference TRBV14 and TRBJ2-1 provide the parts outside the CDR3, is EAGVTQFPSHSVIEKGQTVTLRCDPISGHDNLYWYRRVMGKEIKFLLHFVKESKQDESGMPNNRFLAERTGGTYSTLKVQPAELEDSGVYFCASSPSGGNEQFFGPGTRLTVL.

V usage is TRBV5-1 and J usage is TRBJ1-2, with TRBD1 identical over 8 bases. The CDR3 covers 13 residues. Trimming removed 4 bases from V and 8 bases from J; junction bases left unmatched: 7. CDR1 is SGHRS and CDR2 is YFSETQ in the germline V gene. The DNA of the CDR3 is TGCGCCAGCAGCCAAGGACAGGGCCCCGGCTACACCTTC. Protein: CASSQGQGPGYTF.

J is TRBJ2-7 and V is TRBV7-9; 14 nucleotides match TRBD2. Germline loops: CDR1 SEHNR, CDR2 FQNEAQ (reference sequence). CDR3 length equals 16 residues. J gave up 3 bases and V 5 bases, and 6 bases lay outside the gene matches. CDR3 DNA sequence: TGTGCCAGCAGCCCTAGACTAGCGGGGGGGCTCTACGAGCAGTACTTC. Translation: CASSPRLAGGLYEQYF.

The genes are TRBV7-9 and TRBJ1-1; D possibly corresponds to TRBD1 (5 bases). CDR1 is SEHNR and CDR2 is FQNEAQ in the germline V gene (reference sequence). The CDR3 is made up of 14 amino acids. The germline V and J ends were trimmed by 7 bases and 2 bases, with 14 bases remaining between them. DNA for the CDR3: TGTGCCAGCACCGTGCCTAGGGGTAACACTGAAGCTTTCTTT. It is translated as CASTVPRGNTEAFF.

This clone was seen only once. The chain employs TRBV6-5 and TRBJ2-7; TRBD2 matches 8 bases. The germline V gene encodes CDR1 MNHEY and CDR2 SVGAGI. CDR3 length: 14 amino acids. V was clipped by 4 bases and J by 4 bases; unmatched bases: 6. CDR3 loop: CASSSGLGGYEQYF. CDR3 nucleotide sequence: TGTGCCAGCAGTTCGGGACTAGGAGGGTACGAGCAGTACTTC.